The present T cell receptor beta chain was sequenced within a study of shared clonotypes between healthy human individuals. Sequencing was performed with immunoSEQ multiplex PCR; in TCRdb, only in-frame clones are kept and a portion is missing. In the table there are some 1 million clones, more than 65% of which are singletons. Germline CDR1 reads MNHNS; CDR2 reads SASEGT. This CDR3 region has 14 residues. V was shortened by 7 bases and J by 1 base, with 14 bases between the two germline ends. Sequenced input: memory CD4+ T cells sorted from blood. Subset here: CD45RA-negative fraction. This receptor was obtained from a man between 18 and 29 years old in good health. This chain links TRBV6-1 with TRBJ2-7; D is unclear. As DNA, the CDR3 is TGTGCCAGCAAGAGGTCAGGATCATCCTACGAGCAGTACTTC. This codes for CASKRSGSSYEQYF.